Shown below are 17 T cell receptor beta chains from a single sample sequenced in a study of cytomegalovirus exposure and HLA in healthy donors. With 60 Vbeta and 13 Jbeta primers, the PCR was carried out. Sequencing used immunoSEQ multiplex PCR; TCRdb keeps in-frame clones, though not all of them. Of about 200,000 clones listed, roughly 72% were seen once; the top ten hold approximately 2.1%. The source material was PBMCs. These receptors all come from a man between 25 and 39 years old in good health and CMV-seronegative.

The chain combines TRBV29-1 with TRBJ2-7; 12 nucleotides align to TRBD2. The CDR3 sequence is 13 residues long. J lost 6 bases, V lost 5 bases, and 5 bases had no gene match. Germline V gene sequence: CDR1 SQVTM, CDR2 ANQGSEA. The CDR3 DNA sequence: TGCAGCGTTCCGGGACTAGCGGGCATCGAGCAGTACTTC. This gives the protein CSVPGLAGIEQYF.

The chain employs TRBV13 and TRBJ2-1; 16 nucleotides match TRBD2. Losses at the gene ends were 4 bases for V and 6 bases for J; bases not matched to a gene: 12. The CDR3 extends over 19 amino acids. Per germline, CDR1 PRHDT and CDR2 FYEKMQ (reference sequence). CDR3 loop: CASSSGTSGRAVFGNEQFF. DNA for the CDR3: TGTGCCAGCAGCTCCGGGACTAGCGGGAGGGCCGTTTTCGGCAATGAGCAGTTCTTC.

The gene calls are TRBV5-1 and TRBJ2-3; 8 nucleotides line up with TRBD1. Germline V gene sequence: CDR1 SGHRS, CDR2 YFSETQ. The CDR3 loop spans 15 amino acids. After removal of 4 bases from V and 2 bases from J, the junction contained 6 bases not matched to a gene. CDR3 coding DNA: TGCGCCAGCAGCATAGGGACAGGAGTCACAGATACGCAGTATTTT. This sequence encodes CASSIGTGVTDTQYF.

In this sample, this clone turned up once. V gene TRBV30 combines with J gene TRBJ2-7, with D perhaps matching TRBD2 (7 bases). Trimming removed 4 bases from V and 7 bases from J, with 14 bases in between. CDR1 GTSNPN and CDR2 SVGIG come from the germline V gene (reference sequence). This CDR3 has 12 residues. DNA of the CDR3: TGTGCCTGGACTGGAGGGGGGGGAGAGCAGTACTTC. Amino acid sequence: CAWTGGGGEQYF.

V usage is TRBV30 and J usage is TRBJ1-2; TRBD1 agrees at 11 bases. This CDR3 spans 14 amino acids. V lost 2 bases, J lost 8 bases, and 7 bases stayed unmatched. CDR1 GTSNPN and CDR2 SVGIG come from the germline V gene (reference sequence). The CDR3: CAWSTGQGGGGYTF. The CDR3 nucleotides read TGTGCCTGGAGTACGGGACAGGGGGGAGGCGGCTACACCTTC.

The chain joins TRBV29-1 to TRBJ2-7; D remains unclear. V shed 4 bases and J shed 4 bases, with 14 bases lying between them. CDR1 SQVTM and CDR2 ANQGSEA come from the germline V gene. The CDR3 is 13 residues long. CDR3 nucleotide sequence: TGCAGCGTTGTCGTGGGCCCCTCATACGAGCAGTACTTC. It encodes CSVVVGPSYEQYF.

This rearrangement joins TRBV5-4 to TRBJ2-5; 8 bases agree with TRBD1. The V gene end was trimmed by 3 bases and the J gene end by 4 bases; junction bases not matched to a gene: 8. Germline V CDR1 and CDR2: SGHNT, YYREEE (reference sequence). The CDR3 totals 15 residues. In DNA, the CDR3 is TGTGCCAGCAGCTGGGCCAGGGGGCAAGGAGAGACCCAGTACTTC. Protein sequence: CASSWARGQGETQYF.

This sequence joins TRBV29-1 and TRBJ1-1; TRBD1 might be the D (5 bases). Trimming pared 7 bases from V and 0 bases from J, leaving 12 bases between. CDR3 size: 13 residues. The germline CDR1 and CDR2 sequences are SQVTM and ANQGSEA. In DNA, the CDR3 is TGCAGCGCCCGACAGACGTTGAACACTGAAGCTTTCTTT. Protein product: CSARQTLNTEAFF.

DNA for the CDR3: TGTGCCAGCACTGGCTCAAGGACTGACAATGAGCAGTTCTTC. This encodes CASTGSRTDNEQFF. The V gene is TRBV28, the J gene TRBJ2-1, with D maybe TRBD2 (5 bases). The CDR3 has 14 amino acids. CDR1 and CDR2 from the germline V gene are MDHEN and SYDVKM. V lost 7 bases and J 5 bases, leaving 15 bases between the germline ends.

The CDR3 region has the DNA TGTGCCAGCAGCCGCGACAGGGGACAAACAGATACGCAGTATTTT. Protein sequence: CASSRDRGQTDTQYF. The chain joins TRBV5-4 to TRBJ2-3, with 8 bases matching TRBD1. The CDR3 loop spans 15 amino acids. CDR1 SGHNT and CDR2 YYREEE come from the germline V gene (reference sequence). V trimming: 4 bases; J trimming: 3 bases; junction bases outside the gene matches: 7.

This sequence joins TRBV2 and TRBJ1-2, with TRBD1 matching 7 bases. Trimming removed 11 bases from V and 2 bases from J; junction bases left unmatched: 8. The length of the CDR3 is 13 residues. Germline values: CDR1 SNHLY, CDR2 FYNNEI. The CDR3 is CAGAGTANYGYTF. As DNA, the CDR3 is TGTGCCGGGGCCGGGACAGCAAACTATGGCTACACCTTC.

This clone was counted once. As DNA, the CDR3 is TGTGCCAGCAGCCAAGGATTTGACATTAAGACTGAAGCTTTCTTT. Residues: CASSQGFDIKTEAFF. V is TRBV4-2 and J is TRBJ1-1; no clear D. This CDR3 comprises 15 residues. Germline CDR1 LGHNA, CDR2 YNFKEQ. V was trimmed by 1 base and J by 5 bases, leaving 14 bases between them.

The chain couples TRBV6-1 to TRBJ2-7; 8 bases fit TRBD1. The CDR3 has 14 amino acids. Germline CDR1 reads MNHNS; CDR2 reads SASEGT. After removal of 6 bases from V and 6 bases from J, the junction contained 10 bases not matched to a gene. The CDR3 spells CASRGSSGGGEQYF. The CDR3 coding sequence is TGTGCCAGCAGGGGCAGCTCAGGGGGCGGCGAGCAGTACTTC.

As concerns this clone: Other DNA sequences within the sample encode an identical CDR3. The chain couples TRBV19 to TRBJ1-1, with D possibly being TRBD1 (5 bases). Trimming cost V 3 bases and J 0 bases, with 8 bases left between them. Per the germline V gene, CDR1 is LNHDA and CDR2 is SQIVND (reference sequence). The CDR3 is made up of 14 amino acids. This CDR3 reads CASSIQGMNTEAFF. The DNA for the CDR3 is TGTGCCAGTAGTATCCAGGGAATGAACACTGAAGCTTTCTTT.

The chain carries TRBV28 and TRBJ1-4; D not certain. There are 13 residues in the CDR3. V shed 4 bases and J shed 0 bases, with 3 bases lying between them. Germline CDR1 reads MDHEN; CDR2 reads SYDVKM. CDR3 in DNA: TGTGCCAGCAGTTATACAACTAATGAAAAACTGTTTTTT. It codes for CASSYTTNEKLFF.

The chain carries TRBV5-1 and TRBJ2-7; 7 bases align to TRBD1. This CDR3 contains 14 residues. J gave up 2 bases and V 3 bases, and 5 bases lay outside the gene matches. CDR1 SGHRS and CDR2 YFSETQ come from the germline V gene. For the CDR3, the DNA is TGCGCCAGCAGCTCGTCCGGGACAGCCTACGAGCAGTACTTC. Translated: CASSSSGTAYEQYF.

This clone has more than one count but fewer than ten. V usage is TRBV10-3 and J usage is TRBJ2-7; 7 positions agree with TRBD1. This CDR3 comprises 15 residues. Germline CDR1 ENHRY, CDR2 SYGVKD. Trimming at V came to 5 bases and at J to 0 bases, leaving 7 bases not matched to a gene. CDR3 DNA sequence: TGTGCCATCAGTCCCGACCGGGACAGCTCCTACGAGCAGTACTTC. It is translated as CAISPDRDSSYEQYF.